This is a list of T cell receptor beta chains from one sample in a study of regulatory T cells in long-lasting Graves disease. TCRdb re-derived calls from the multiplex PCR reads in MiXCR, one entry per CDR3 protein. Of 540,000 or so distinct CDR3 sequences in the sample, 13% are singletons; the top ten hold roughly a tenth. A further study also used this sample, focusing on T cells in Graves' hyperthyroidism and ophthalmopathy.

This specimen consisted of peripheral blood mononuclear cells (PBMCs), obtained at new diagnosis, from a patient treated with antithyroid drugs. These receptors originate from a man aged 25-40 years with Graves disease. Each CDR3 is given with its conserved first and last residue. The D gene is left open where the match is weak.

TRBJ2-7	TRBV7-9	.	16	CASSPQMGSTTYEQYF
TRBJ2-3	TRBV20-1	.	15	CSARDQSERSDTQYF
TRBJ2-1	TRBV30	TRBD2	11	CAWTSGTEQFF
TRBJ2-1	TRBV12-5	TRBD2	18	CASGWKSIGGGSYNEQFF
TRBJ2-7	TRBV7-9	.	14	CASSTTGNPYEQYF
TRBJ2-5	TRBV10-3	TRBD2	16	CAISEVSSGAGGTQYF
TRBJ2-7	TRBV28	TRBD1	15	CASTVGTGGGYEQYF
TRBJ2-7	TRBV27	TRBD1	19	CASSSIAGNRDRGNHEQYF
TRBJ2-1	TRBV2	TRBD2	17	CASLGAGTSGSTYEQFF
TRBJ2-5	TRBV6-1	.	14	CASEEGMGQETQYF
TRBJ1-6	TRBV13	.	15	CASSLGSPDNSPLHF
TRBJ1-5	TRBV19	.	14	CASSYGGGEQPQHF
TRBJ2-3	TRBV30	TRBD2	17	CAWSVWASGRGTDTQYF
TRBJ2-2	TRBV7-9	.	14	CASSLSQVPGELFF
TRBJ2-7	TRBV19	.	15	CASGIGGRGSFEQYF
TRBJ2-2	TRBV30	.	13	CAWNRVSNGELFF
TRBJ2-4	TRBV20-1	TRBD1	13	CSYRGEAKNIQYF
TRBJ2-1	TRBV5-1	TRBD1	15	CASSPRDSILDEQFF
TRBJ2-1	TRBV2	.	13	CASSDQGGGEQFF
TRBJ2-1	TRBV11-2	.	14	CASSLDYTGSEQFF
TRBJ1-3	TRBV20-1	TRBD1	14	CSARQGGSGNTIYF
TRBJ1-4	TRBV5-1	TRBD1	14	CASSPGTANVKLFF